The present T cell receptor (beta chain) was sequenced within a study of siplizumab effects on memory and regulatory T cells. Whole-study results and caveats: About 75-97% of proliferating CD4+ or CD8+ clones had no assignable naive or memory phenotype.

Sequencing was performed with immunoSEQ multiplex PCR; in TCRdb, only in-frame clones are kept and a portion is missing. The sample lists about 56,000 clones; around 98% were seen once. V gave up 0 bases and J gave up 7 bases; unmatched junction bases: 11. Germline CDR1 reads LNHNV; CDR2 reads YYDKDF (reference sequence). The CDR3 is made up of 18 amino acids. A note on this clone: The target antigen is unknown.

The sample consisted of naive CD8+ T cells sorted from blood. The origin of this receptor is a human donor in good health. The chain uses TRBV15 and TRBJ2-3, with TRBD1 matching 12 bases. Written as DNA, the CDR3 is TGTGCCACCAGCAGAGATTTCATAGGGACAGGGGGCAGTTATACGCAGTATTTT. Translation gives CATSRDFIGTGGSYTQYF.